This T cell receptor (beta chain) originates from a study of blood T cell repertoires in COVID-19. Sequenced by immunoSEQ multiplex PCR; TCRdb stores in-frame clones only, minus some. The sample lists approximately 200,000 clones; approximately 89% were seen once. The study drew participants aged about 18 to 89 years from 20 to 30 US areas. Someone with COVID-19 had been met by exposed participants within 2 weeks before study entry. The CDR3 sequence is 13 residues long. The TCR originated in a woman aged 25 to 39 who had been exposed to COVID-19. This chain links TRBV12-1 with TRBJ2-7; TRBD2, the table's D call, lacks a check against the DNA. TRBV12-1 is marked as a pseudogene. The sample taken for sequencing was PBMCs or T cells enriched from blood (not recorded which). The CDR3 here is CASSPLAAYEQYF. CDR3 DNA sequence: TGTGCCAGCAGCCCCCTAGCGGCCTACGAGCAGTACTTC.